There are a few counts of the clone carrying this TCR beta chain. Its matching antigen is unknown. It was RNA transcripts that yielded the amplified TCR beta CDR3 regions. A first-round RT-PCR of the TCR CDR3 used the HTBI primer set. In TCRdb, the multiplex PCR reads were re-called with MiXCR into one record per CDR3 protein. The sample includes about 500,000 distinct CDR3 sequences, roughly 15% seen only once; the top ten take about 31%. The data were obtained in a study of T cells in Graves' hyperthyroidism and ophthalmopathy. The cohort's ophthalmopathy patients, a group with duration under 3 months, had a Clinical Activity Score of at least 3 and a NOSPECS grade of at least 4. Exclusion of a patient resulted from uncontrolled infection, other autoimmune disease, pregnancy or lactation. The study's findings and limits: Progression to ophthalmopathy was predicted a median of about 6.6 months early. The majority of expanded thyroid clonotypes above 0.001 also appeared in blood.

V lost 5 bases to trimming and J lost 7 bases; unmatched junction nucleotides: 8. The CDR3 is 14 amino acids. Germline assignment: CDR1 MNHNS and CDR2 SASEGT. The source is a young woman with Graves' ophthalmopathy. The sample taken for sequencing was blood. The chain links TRBV6-1 to TRBJ2-1; 7 bases match TRBD2. Here the CDR3 reads CASSSGLGRNEQFF. CDR3 DNA: TGTGCCAGCAGTTCCGGACTAGGAAGGAATGAGCAGTTCTTC.